A single sample gave rise to the 27 T cell receptor beta chains below, sequenced in a study of cytomegalovirus exposure and HLA in healthy donors. PCR employed 60 Vbeta and 13 Jbeta primers. Sequenced by immunoSEQ multiplex PCR; TCRdb stores in-frame clones only, minus some. The table records roughly 180,000 clones, roughly 83% of them present only once. The sample was PBMCs. The receptors here all came from a boy aged 5-17 years in good health and CMV-seronegative.

J is TRBJ2-4 and V is TRBV18; the D gene is possibly TRBD2 (5 bases). V gave up 1 base and J gave up 5 bases, with 21 bases separating them. The CDR3 is 18 amino acids. Germline V gene lookup returns CDR1 KGHSH and CDR2 LQKENI. The CDR3 sequence: CASSPLVADSVGQNIQYF. Here the CDR3 DNA reads TGTGCCAGCTCACCACTGGTCGCGGACTCAGTCGGGCAAAACATTCAGTACTTC.

The V and J genes are TRBV4-3 and TRBJ2-3; D ambiguous. CDR3 length equals 13 residues. The germline V gene has CDR1 LGHNA and CDR2 YSLEER. The ends were cut back, 1 base at V and 3 bases at J, with 5 bases in the middle. The CDR3 DNA is TGCGCCAGCAGCCAAGCTCGTACAGATACGCAGTATTTT. Translated, it gives CASSQARTDTQYF.

This clone showed up just a few times. V usage is TRBV5-6 and J usage is TRBJ2-3, with D unclear. The CDR3 contains 15 residues. CDR1 and CDR2 from the germline V gene are SGHDT and YYEEEE. With 1 base removed from V and 0 bases from J, the gap between germline ends came to 9 bases. DNA for the CDR3: TGTGCCAGCAGCTTGTCCGAGACTAGCACAGATACGCAGTATTTT. Protein sequence: CASSLSETSTDTQYF.

This chain links TRBV7-8 with TRBJ2-7; D might be TRBD1 (7 bases). With 2 bases removed from V and 9 bases from J, the gap between germline ends came to 17 bases. Germline assignment: CDR1 SGHVS and CDR2 FQNEAQ. There are 14 residues in the CDR3. CDR3 sequence: CASSLIDRDWSQYF. The CDR3 nucleotides read TGTGCCAGCAGCTTAATAGACAGGGACTGGTCGCAGTACTTC.

About this clone itself: At one boundary the junction diverges from the germline segment, which might be a read error. The chain combines TRBV7-7 with TRBJ2-2; D unclear. The germline V gene has CDR1 SSHAT and CDR2 FNYEAQ (reference sequence). CDR3 length: 14 amino acids. CDR3 residues: CASSPSRPGGELFF. The CDR3 DNA reads TGTGCTAGCAGCCCCAGCCGTCCGGGCGGGGAGCTGTTTTTT.

V usage is TRBV5-6 and J usage is TRBJ1-2, with TRBD1 matching 8 bases. The germline CDR1 and CDR2 sequences are SGHDT and YYEEEE. V dropped 4 bases and J dropped 3; count of bases not matched to a gene: 5. The CDR3 is made up of 14 amino acids. In nucleotides, the CDR3 is TGTGCCAGCAGCCAGGACAGGGTTGACTATGGCTACACCTTC. This codes for CASSQDRVDYGYTF. The variable domain in full, completed from reference TRBV5-6 and TRBJ1-2, reads DAGVTQSPTHLIKTRGQQVTLRCSPKSGHDTVSWYQQALGQGPQFIFQYYEEEERQRGNFPDRFSGHQFPNYSSELNVNALLLGDSALYLCASSQDRVDYGYTFGSGTRLTVV.

The chain couples TRBV29-1 to TRBJ2-7, with TRBD1 matching over 10 bases. The J segment lost 3 bases and the V segment lost 6 bases, leaving 5 bases of the junction unmatched. Germline V lookup: CDR1 SQVTM, CDR2 ANQGSEA. The CDR3 spans 13 residues. DNA for the CDR3: TGCAGCGTGGGACAGGGGTTATACTACGAGCAGTACTTC. Translating it yields CSVGQGLYYEQYF.

This clone was picked up one time. This chain connects TRBV30 to TRBJ1-6; D not resolved. CDR3 size: 14 residues. Between the trimmed V and J ends, which lost 2 bases and 7 bases, there was a span of 12 bases. The germline gives CDR1 GTSNPN, CDR2 SVGIG (reference sequence). CDR3 sequence: CAWSIEVRNSPLHF. DNA for the CDR3: TGTGCCTGGAGTATTGAGGTGAGGAATTCACCCCTCCACTTT.

This clone was detected once. The chain uses TRBV5-4 and TRBJ2-7, with a tentative D call TRBD2 (5 bases). The CDR3 loop spans 14 amino acids. CDR1 and CDR2 (germline): SGHNT, YYREEE (reference sequence). With 4 bases removed from V and 7 bases from J, the gap between germline ends came to 18 bases. The CDR3 spells CASSKDSLLREQYF. CDR3 in DNA: TGTGCCAGCAGCAAGGACTCCCTTCTTAGGGAGCAGTACTTC.

This chain joins TRBV10-2 and TRBJ1-1; D unclear. V shed 7 bases and J shed 3 bases, with 6 bases lying between them. The V gene's germline CDR1 is WSHSY and CDR2 SAAADI. The CDR3 consists of 11 residues. As DNA, the CDR3 is TGCGCCAGCACCAGTTACACTGAAGCTTTCTTT. Translation: CASTSYTEAFF.

The sample holds one count of this clone. The V and J genes are TRBV29-1 and TRBJ1-1; D uncertain. CDR1 is SQVTM and CDR2 is ANQGSEA in the germline V gene. Trimming removed 4 bases at V and 0 bases at J, with 15 bases between. The CDR3 sequence is 15 residues long. CDR3 nucleotides: TGCAGCGTTGCATACAGAGGGATTATGAACACTGAAGCTTTCTTT. Translation: CSVAYRGIMNTEAFF.

The rearrangement joins TRBV2 to TRBJ1-6, with TRBD1 matching 7 bases. This CDR3 has 14 amino acids. V shed 5 bases, J shed 7 bases, and the junction held 5 bases outside the gene matches. Germline CDR1 is SNHLY and CDR2 is FYNNEI. CDR3 sequence (DNA): TGTGCCAGCAGTAGGACAGGAGCAAATTCACCCCTCCACTTT. It translates to CASSRTGANSPLHF.

The chain carries TRBV6-5 and TRBJ2-7; 7 bases are a match to TRBD1. The germline CDR1 and CDR2 sequences are MNHEY and SVGAGI. V dropped 4 bases and J dropped 0; count of bases not matched to a gene: 9. The CDR3 runs 16 residues. The CDR3 protein is CASSSPGQVSSYEQYF. The CDR3 region has the DNA TGTGCCAGCAGTTCCCCTGGACAGGTTAGCTCCTACGAGCAGTACTTC.

The chain links TRBV9 to TRBJ2-1; possibly TRBD2 for D (6 bases). V was pared by 2 bases and J by 9 bases, with 12 bases between. This CDR3 region has 13 residues. The germline gives CDR1 SGDLS, CDR2 YYNGEE. The CDR3 region has the DNA TGTGCCAGCAGCGTGTTGGCGGGGTCTGAGCAGTTCTTC. Its protein is CASSVLAGSEQFF.

The V gene is TRBV5-1, the J gene TRBJ1-6; 8 bases fit TRBD1. The V segment lost 5 bases and the J segment 8 bases; nucleotides outside the gene matches: 12. In germline, CDR1 is SGHRS, CDR2 YFSETQ. CDR3 length: 16 amino acids. CDR3 DNA sequence: TGCGCCAGCAGTTTTCCCCAACAGGGGGGGTATTCACCCCTCCACTTT. Translated: CASSFPQQGGYSPLHF.

CDR3 bases: TGCGCCAGCAGCCAATATCAGGCCACCGGGGAGCTGTTTTTT. As protein: CASSQYQATGELFF. V usage is TRBV4-3 and J usage is TRBJ2-2; D gene uncertain. V was clipped by 2 bases and J by 4 bases, with 8 bases between them. Per germline, CDR1 LGHNA and CDR2 YSLEER. The CDR3 is 14 amino acids.

This chain uses TRBV7-2 with TRBJ2-3; 11 bases map to TRBD2. With V trimmed by 5 bases and J by 4 bases, 5 bases remained unmatched. This CDR3 spans 15 amino acids. Germline lookup yields CDR1 SGHTA and CDR2 FQGNSA. CDR3 nucleotide sequence: TGTGCCAGCAGCAAGACTAGCGGGGTTGCAGATACGCAGTATTTT. Translation: CASSKTSGVADTQYF.

DNA for the CDR3: TGTGCCAGCAGCTTAGTCCCATCGCGTTACGAGCAGTACTTC. Translating gives CASSLVPSRYEQYF. The chain is built from TRBV7-2 and TRBJ2-7; D call uncertain. The CDR3 is made up of 14 amino acids. CDR1 SGHTA and CDR2 FQGNSA come from the germline V gene. V shed 1 base and J shed 4 bases, with 11 bases lying between them. Together with reference TRBV7-2 and TRBJ2-7, the CDR3 gives the full variable domain: GAGVSQSPSNKVTEKGKDVELRCDPISGHTALYWYRQSLGQGLEFLIYFQGNSAPDKSGLPSDRFSAERTGGSVSTLTIQRTQQEDSAVYLCASSLVPSRYEQYFGPGTRLTVT.

V and J are TRBV10-3 and TRBJ2-1; D may be TRBD2 (6 bases). This CDR3 is 14 amino acids long. Germline assignment: CDR1 ENHRY and CDR2 SYGVKD. Trimming shortened V by 2 bases and J by 6 bases, and 11 bases separated the two germline ends. CDR3 bases: TGTGCCATCAGTGAGATCGGACTATTCAATGAGCAGTTCTTC. This translates into CAISEIGLFNEQFF.

Turning to this clone: At the DNA level, this CDR3 is encoded by other sequences in the same sample as well. In DNA, the CDR3 is TGTGCCAGCAGTTCCCCGGACAGTTCCTACGAGCAGTACTTC. Protein product: CASSSPDSSYEQYF. This chain links TRBV28 with TRBJ2-7; perhaps TRBD1 as D (6 bases). V shed 4 bases and J shed 1 base, with 11 bases lying between them. Germline-derived CDR1 and CDR2 are MDHEN and SYDVKM. The CDR3 has 14 amino acids.

The genes are TRBV5-4 and TRBJ2-1; no clear D gene. Between the trimmed V and J ends, which lost 1 base and 9 bases, there was a span of 11 bases. The V gene's germline CDR1 is SGHNT and CDR2 YYREEE (reference sequence). This CDR3 contains 13 residues. In DNA, the CDR3 is TGTGCCAGCAGCTTGTCCCCGCGGCCTGAGCAGTTCTTC. It specifies CASSLSPRPEQFF.

The rearrangement uses TRBV5-1 and TRBJ1-1; TRBD1 might be the D (5 bases). V lost 4 bases to trimming and J lost 1 base, with 11 bases between them. Germline assignment: CDR1 SGHRS and CDR2 YFSETQ. The CDR3 contains 14 residues. CDR3 sequence reads: CASSKTVQNTEAFF. The CDR3, as DNA: TGCGCCAGCAGCAAGACAGTACAGAACACTGAAGCTTTCTTT.

V gene TRBV9 combines with J gene TRBJ1-2; maybe TRBD1 (5 bases). The germline V and J ends were trimmed by 0 bases and 6 bases, with 18 bases remaining between them. Germline lookup yields CDR1 SGDLS and CDR2 YYNGEE. This CDR3 spans 16 amino acids. The CDR3 nucleotides read TGTGCCAGCAGCGTAGAACGGCGCCAGGGTGGGCATGGCTACACCTTC. This translates into CASSVERRQGGHGYTF.

The chain links TRBV19 to TRBJ1-1; 8 positions match TRBD1. Germline trimming cut 4 bases from V and 0 bases from J; bases unmatched to any gene: 4. CDR1 and CDR2 (germline): LNHDA, SQIVND (reference sequence). This CDR3 is built from 15 residues. In DNA form, the CDR3 reads TGTGCCAGTAGTACACGACAGGGGATGAACACTGAAGCTTTCTTT. It specifies CASSTRQGMNTEAFF.

This clone has a single count. The chain couples TRBV5-1 to TRBJ1-3, with a possible D match to TRBD1 (6 bases). V was shortened by 0 bases and J by 1 base, with 11 bases between the two germline ends. Germline CDR1 reads SGHRS; CDR2 reads YFSETQ. The CDR3 runs to 16 residues. The CDR3 protein is CASSLDRVGSGNTIYF. As DNA, the CDR3 is TGCGCCAGCAGCTTGGACAGGGTGGGATCTGGAAACACCATATATTTT.

The chain has TRBV29-1 and TRBJ1-2; possibly TRBD1 for D (5 bases). Deletions cut 0 bases from V and 7 bases from J, with 18 bases between. CDR1 is SQVTM and CDR2 is ANQGSEA in the germline V gene. The CDR3 runs 15 residues. For the CDR3, the DNA is TGCAGCGTTGAAGAAGGCATGGGGAGGGGCGCTGGCTACACCTTC. Its translation: CSVEEGMGRGAGYTF.

CDR3 protein: CASSFPGRTGELFF. CDR3 DNA: TGTGCCAGCAGCTTTCCGGGTCGAACCGGGGAGCTGTTTTTT. The chain couples TRBV5-6 to TRBJ2-2, with D unclear. The germline V and J ends were trimmed by 2 bases and 5 bases, with 10 bases remaining between them. Germline V lookup: CDR1 SGHDT, CDR2 YYEEEE. CDR3 length: 14 amino acids.